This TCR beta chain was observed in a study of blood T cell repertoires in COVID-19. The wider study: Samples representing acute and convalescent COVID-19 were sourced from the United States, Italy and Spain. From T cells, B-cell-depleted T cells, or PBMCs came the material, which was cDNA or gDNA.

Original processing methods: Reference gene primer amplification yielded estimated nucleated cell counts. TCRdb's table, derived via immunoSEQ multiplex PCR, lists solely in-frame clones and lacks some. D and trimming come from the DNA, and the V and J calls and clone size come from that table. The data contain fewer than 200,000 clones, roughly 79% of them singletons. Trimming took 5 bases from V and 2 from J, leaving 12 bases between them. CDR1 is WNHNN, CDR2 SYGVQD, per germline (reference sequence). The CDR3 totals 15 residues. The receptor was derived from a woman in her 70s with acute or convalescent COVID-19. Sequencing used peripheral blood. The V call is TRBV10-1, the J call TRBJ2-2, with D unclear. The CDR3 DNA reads TGCGCCAGCAGTACAGACCCGTCAAACACCGGGGAGCTGTTTTTT. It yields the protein CASSTDPSNTGELFF.